The clone carrying this TCR beta chain was observed at least ten times. Its antigen is as yet unknown. This entry comes from a study of T cells in Graves' hyperthyroidism and ophthalmopathy. Study-wide findings and caveats: Stable hyperthyroidism was separated from ophthalmopathy by a model based on 13 V-J features.

The V end lost 7 bases, the J end lost 1 base, and 14 bases lay between the germline ends. The CDR3 has 14 amino acids. The germline CDR1 and CDR2 sequences are MNHEY and SMNVEV (reference sequence). Amplification of TCR beta CDR3 regions was performed using RNA transcripts as template. First-round RT-PCR targeting the TCR CDR3 was performed with the HTBI primer set. A single record per CDR3 protein comes from TCRdb applying MiXCR to the multiplex PCR reads. The table shows about 520,000 distinct CDR3 sequences, with around a quarter occurring only once. Fresh peripheral blood, 9.5 to 10 ml of it, supplied the PBMCs.

The sequence derives from a young woman with Graves' ophthalmopathy. The chain carries TRBV27 and TRBJ2-7; D gene ambiguous. The sample was blood. The CDR3 is CASKGPGPSYEQYF. The CDR3 bases are TGTGCCAGCAAAGGGCCTGGGCCGTCCTACGAGCAGTACTTC.